The rows below give T cell receptor beta chains drawn from one sample of a study of Ad26.COV2.S vaccination and SARS-CoV-2 variants. Produced via immunoSEQ multiplex PCR; TCRdb's table is partial and in-frame only. Of about 350,000 clones listed, less than 90% are singletons. The sequences come from peripheral blood, collected in a trial of Ad26.COV2.S vaccine versus placebo. The receptors derive from a person between 18 and 65 years old who received the Ad26.COV2.S COVID-19 vaccine or a placebo. The conserved cysteine and the conserved F or W are not part of the CDR3 here.

TRBV7-2 | ASSRTGTGELF
TRBV3-1/TRBV3-2 | ASSQDEQGSGYT
TRBV7-2 | ASSEEGEEGQPQH
TRBV5-4 | ASSSKSGDIANEQF
TRBV5-4 | ASSPIEDTEAF
TRBV7-2 | ASSRRSGLTGNTIY
TRBV7-9 | ASSFGGGAEAF
TRBV11-2 | ASSPLREKGRSYEQY
TRBV19 | ASSPRTGKQY
TRBV9 | ASSVGGDNSPLH
TRBV28 | ASSLGRSPLH
TRBV21-1 | GQGTHPCSYGYT
TRBV24-1 | ATSTKWGGLDGYT
TRBV28 | ASSLSGTIDNEQF
TRBV28 | ASSLPDSNSGGEQY
TRBV13 | ASSLSYNSPLH
TRBV2 | ASSDQRAPEKLF
TRBV3-1/TRBV3-2 | ASSQVADTEAF
TRBV11-2 | ASSLGVNYGYT
TRBV5-4 | ASSSWGEAQH
TRBV6-2/TRBV6-3 | ASSYLLGVAYEQY
TRBV4-1 | ASSQPHRGSYEQY
TRBV30 | AYTIEAGGYEQY
TRBV4-1 | ASSQEHTTYEQY
TRBV2 | ASTQQSATQY
TRBV2 | ASKAGTVLNEKLF
TRBV10-2 | ASSDIRGDNEQF
TRBV30 | AWTADQETQY
TRBV7-9 | ASSLLGSLY
TRBV5-4 | ASSWGQGFEKLF
TRBV4-3 | ASSQQLTNEKLF
TRBV7-9 | ASSFQGDPTYEQY
TRBV28 | ASSAGLAAGYEQY
TRBV9 | ASSGGLAGRGKDTQY
TRBV9 | ASSVITRGGYT
TRBV28 | ASSPGQETYT